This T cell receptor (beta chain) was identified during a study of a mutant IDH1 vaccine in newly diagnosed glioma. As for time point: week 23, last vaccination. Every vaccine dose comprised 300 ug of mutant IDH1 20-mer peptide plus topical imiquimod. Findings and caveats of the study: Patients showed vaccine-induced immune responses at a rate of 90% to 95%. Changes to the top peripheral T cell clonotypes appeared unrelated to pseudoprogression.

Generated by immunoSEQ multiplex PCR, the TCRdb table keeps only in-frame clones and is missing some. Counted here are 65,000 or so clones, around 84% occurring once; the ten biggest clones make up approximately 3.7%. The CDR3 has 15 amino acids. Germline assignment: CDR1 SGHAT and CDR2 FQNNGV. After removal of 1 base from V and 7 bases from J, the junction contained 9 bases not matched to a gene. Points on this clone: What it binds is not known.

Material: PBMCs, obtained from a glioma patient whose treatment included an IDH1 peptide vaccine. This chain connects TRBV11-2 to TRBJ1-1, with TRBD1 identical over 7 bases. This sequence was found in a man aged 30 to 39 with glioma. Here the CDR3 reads CASSLVSGTDNEAFF. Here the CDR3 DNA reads TGTGCCAGCAGCTTAGTATCCGGGACAGACAATGAAGCTTTCTTT.